The 11 T cell receptor beta chains given below trace back to one sample, sequenced in a study of human T cells and chemical hapten exposure (TCRdb year 2021). Interpreted using the paper, the time point label stands for: patch test 3, about 24 weeks after DPC sensitization. Explained via the paper, the treatment or condition label denotes: therapeutic diphenylcyclopropenone sensitization with weekly scalp DPC. The method was RACE. The sequencer was a NextSeq 500. TCRdb itself trimmed the public reads at Q25 with fastp, ran MiXCR and retained productive beta chains. CDR3 protein sequences are deduplicated, and each keeps its most common genes and DNA. The sample records about 190,000 distinct CDR3 sequences, about 25% of which are singletons. Clones ranked in the top ten supply 2% to 3% of the sample. The input for sequencing was whole blood, taken in connection with sensitization to the hapten diphenylcyclopropenone (DPC). The receptor set was obtained from a woman between 40 and 50 years old with alopecia areata. Some clones in this sample may be carry-over from other donors' samples.

This clonotype was counted only a few times. The V gene is TRBV6-2 or TRBV6-3, the J gene TRBJ1-1; D may be TRBD1 (6 bases). V was cut by 6 bases and J by 2 bases, with 22 bases left in between. CDR3 size: 17 residues. CDR1 is MNHEY, CDR2 SVGEGT, per germline. The DNA for the CDR3 is TGTGCCAGCAGGCCCTCCAGGGGTGGATTTGCCAACACTGAAGCTTTCTTT. It codes for CASRPSRGGFANTEAFF.

This chain links TRBV4-2 with TRBJ1-1; 7 nucleotides agree with TRBD1. Germline V lookup: CDR1 LGHNA, CDR2 YNFKEQ. The CDR3 sequence is 16 residues long. The V gene end was trimmed by 0 bases and the J gene end by 0 bases; junction bases not matched to a gene: 4. This chain's CDR3 is CASSQDDREMNTEAFF. As DNA, the CDR3 is TGTGCCAGCAGCCAAGATGACAGGGAAATGAACACTGAAGCTTTCTTT.

The chain has TRBV29-1 and TRBJ2-2, with D maybe TRBD2 (6 bases). The CDR3 sequence is 14 residues long. Per germline, CDR1 SQVTM and CDR2 ANQGSEA. The ends were cut back, 8 bases at V and 0 bases at J, with 13 bases in the middle. CDR3 sequence (DNA): TGCAGCCCCGAGGAGGGAACGAACACCGGGGAGCTGTTTTTT. Amino acid sequence: CSPEEGTNTGELFF.

Only a few counts were recorded for this clonotype. The genes are TRBV18 and TRBJ1-1; 7 bases fit TRBD1. CDR1 and CDR2 from the germline V gene are KGHSH and LQKENI. This CDR3 region has 13 residues. The J segment lost 3 bases and the V segment lost 3 bases, leaving 1 base of the junction unmatched. The CDR3 DNA sequence: TGTGCCAGCTCACCCGGACAGGACACTGAAGCTTTCTTT. Protein product: CASSPGQDTEAFF.

This sequence joins TRBV18 and TRBJ2-7, with D perhaps TRBD2 (6 bases). Germline V gene sequence: CDR1 KGHSH, CDR2 LQKENI. V lost 3 bases and J lost 3, with 12 bases in between. The CDR3 loop spans 14 amino acids. In DNA form, the CDR3 reads TGTGCCAGCTCACCGCGGCAGGGACTCTACGAGCAGTACTTC. Protein: CASSPRQGLYEQYF.

V is TRBV7-2 and J is TRBJ1-3; unclear D gene. Germline CDR1 is SGHTA and CDR2 is FQGNSA. This CDR3 spans 15 amino acids. The V end lost 1 base, the J end lost 2 bases, and 9 bases lay between the germline ends. In DNA form, the CDR3 reads TGTGCCAGCAGCTTAGGTGGGGTACCTGGAAACACCATATATTTT. Amino acids: CASSLGGVPGNTIYF.

The chain uses TRBV27 and TRBJ2-7, with a tentative D call TRBD2 (6 bases). V was clipped by 3 bases and J by 3 bases, with 9 bases between them. Germline assignment: CDR1 MNHEY and CDR2 SMNVEV (reference sequence). The CDR3 runs 13 residues. The CDR3 reads CASSFGTGYEQYF. CDR3 sequence (DNA): TGTGCCAGCAGTTTTGGGACTGGCTACGAGCAGTACTTC.

In this sample, this clonotype turned up a few times. V and J are TRBV27 and TRBJ1-5; D not resolved. Per the germline V gene, CDR1 is MNHEY and CDR2 is SMNVEV (reference sequence). The ends were cut back, 2 bases at V and 4 bases at J, with 9 bases in the middle. The CDR3 is 14 amino acids. The CDR3 loop reads CASSLIAGNQPQHF. The CDR3 DNA reads TGTGCCAGCAGTTTAATCGCAGGAAATCAGCCCCAGCATTTT.

This clonotype occurred many times. The gene calls are TRBV30 and TRBJ2-7; 7 positions match TRBD1. V was pared by 5 bases and J by 3 bases, with 1 base of the junction left unmatched. Germline V lookup: CDR1 GTSNPN, CDR2 SVGIG (reference sequence). This CDR3 comprises 11 residues. CDR3 sequence: CAWGDSYEQYF. The CDR3 coding sequence is TGTGCCTGGGGGGACAGCTACGAGCAGTACTTC.

V and J are TRBV7-9 and TRBJ2-2; the D gene could be TRBD1 or TRBD2 (5 bases each). Trimming removed 8 bases at V and 4 bases at J, with 11 bases between. CDR3 size: 13 residues. In germline, CDR1 is SEHNR, CDR2 FQNEAQ (reference sequence). The CDR3 DNA reads as TGTGCCAGCTTCCGGGACCTCACCGGGGAGCTGTTTTTT. Translation gives CASFRDLTGELFF.

This clonotype was observed a few times. The genes are TRBV4-3 and TRBJ1-4; D not certain. This CDR3 has 13 residues. Germline V gene data show CDR1 as LGHNA and CDR2 as YSLEER. The V end lost 4 bases, the J end lost 10 bases, and 13 bases lay between the germline ends. Written as DNA, the CDR3 is TGCGCCAGCAGCCGAACAGAGGATGGAAAACTGTTTTTT. It yields the protein CASSRTEDGKLFF.